A selection of T cell receptor beta chains follows, all from one sample in a study of T-cell memory formation after mild COVID-19. MiXCR, applied by TCRdb to the 5' RACE reads, yields one record per CDR3 protein. In the table there are over 350,000 distinct CDR3 sequences, roughly 15% of which are singletons. Sequenced material: PBMCs or a T cell subset sorted from them (not recorded which). These TCRs come from a man aged 18 to 30 who had mild COVID-19 (a few samples of this study predate the infection). Cell type and time point are not known. Both conserved end residues are part of each CDR3. D genes are given only for firm matches. Clone size is stated in some rows and not others, as once, few, many or a class when expanded.

clone size: many; J gene: TRBJ2-5; D gene: NA; V gene: TRBV7-9; CDR3 protein: CASEGGGQETQYF; CDR3 DNA: TGTGCCAGCGAAGGGGGGGGTCAAGAGACCCAGTACTTC
clone size: NA; J gene: TRBJ2-3; D gene: TRBD1; V gene: TRBV18; CDR3 protein: CASSYRRDRGADTQYF; CDR3 DNA: TGTGCCAGCTCATATCGCCGGGACAGGGGGGCGGATACGCAGTATTTT
clone size: NA; J gene: TRBJ2-7; D gene: TRBD2; V gene: TRBV12-3/TRBV12-4; CDR3 protein: CASSSPWISGGSYEQYF; CDR3 DNA: TGTGCCAGCAGTTCCCCCTGGATTAGCGGGGGTTCCTACGAGCAGTACTTC
clone size: NA; J gene: TRBJ1-6; D gene: NA; V gene: TRBV5-1; CDR3 protein: CASSLAGERNSPLHF; CDR3 DNA: TGCGCCAGCAGCTTGGCAGGGGAGCGAAATTCACCCCTCCACTTT
clone size: NA; J gene: TRBJ2-3; D gene: TRBD2; V gene: TRBV29-1; CDR3 protein: CSGLAVNTDTQYF; CDR3 DNA: TGCAGCGGGCTAGCGGTTAACACAGATACGCAGTATTTT
clone size: many; J gene: TRBJ2-3; D gene: NA; V gene: TRBV7-2; CDR3 protein: CASSPPREGSSTDTQYF; CDR3 DNA: TGTGCCAGCAGCCCACCAAGAGAGGGCTCTAGCACAGATACGCAGTATTTT
clone size: NA; J gene: TRBJ2-3; D gene: NA; V gene: TRBV12-3/TRBV12-4; CDR3 protein: CASLTSWSADTQYF; CDR3 DNA: TGTGCCAGCCTCACGAGCTGGTCCGCAGATACGCAGTATTTT
clone size: few; J gene: TRBJ2-3; D gene: NA; V gene: TRBV29-1; CDR3 protein: CSVAKHTDTQYF; CDR3 DNA: TGCAGCGTTGCGAAGCACACAGATACGCAGTATTTT
clone size: few; J gene: TRBJ1-4; D gene: NA; V gene: TRBV5-1; CDR3 protein: CASRWDNEKLFF; CDR3 DNA: TGCGCCAGCAGATGGGATAATGAAAAACTGTTTTTT
clone size: NA; J gene: TRBJ1-4; D gene: NA; V gene: TRBV29-1; CDR3 protein: CSVAGFREKLFF; CDR3 DNA: TGCAGCGTTGCCGGGTTTCGAGAAAAACTGTTTTTT
clone size: few; J gene: TRBJ1-5; D gene: NA; V gene: TRBV20-1; CDR3 protein: CSARRGSNQPQHF; CDR3 DNA: TGCAGTGCCCGAAGGGGTAGCAATCAGCCCCAGCATTTT
clone size: many; J gene: TRBJ2-6; D gene: NA; V gene: TRBV5-1; CDR3 protein: CASSWAAAGANVLTF; CDR3 DNA: TGCGCCAGCAGCTGGGCCGCAGCTGGGGCCAACGTCCTGACTTTC
clone size: NA; J gene: TRBJ1-3; D gene: NA; V gene: TRBV5-1; CDR3 protein: CASSLEGGNTIYF; CDR3 DNA: TGCGCCAGCAGCTTGGAGGGTGGAAACACCATATATTTT
clone size: NA; J gene: TRBJ2-5; D gene: NA; V gene: TRBV20-1; CDR3 protein: CSAYEGGKTQYF; CDR3 DNA: TGCAGTGCGTACGAGGGTGGTAAGACCCAGTACTTC
clone size: many; J gene: TRBJ1-1; D gene: NA; V gene: TRBV12-3/TRBV12-4; CDR3 protein: CASSRSVNTEAFF; CDR3 DNA: TGTGCCAGCAGTCGTTCAGTGAACACTGAAGCTTTCTTT
clone size: few; J gene: TRBJ1-4; D gene: NA; V gene: TRBV4-3; CDR3 protein: CASSRRPERTGEKLFF; CDR3 DNA: TGCGCCAGCAGCCGTCGACCGGAGCGAACCGGTGAAAAACTGTTTTTT
clone size: few; J gene: TRBJ2-7; D gene: NA; V gene: TRBV5-1; CDR3 protein: CASSGAVGGPYEQYF; CDR3 DNA: TGCGCCAGCAGCGGGGCCGTGGGGGGTCCCTACGAGCAGTACTTC
clone size: few; J gene: TRBJ1-2; D gene: TRBD1; V gene: TRBV5-1; CDR3 protein: CASSLMGQYYGYTF; CDR3 DNA: TGCGCCAGCAGCTTGATGGGACAGTACTATGGCTACACCTTC
clone size: few; J gene: TRBJ2-1; D gene: NA; V gene: TRBV28; CDR3 protein: CASSSVTDNEQFF; CDR3 DNA: TGTGCCAGCAGTTCGGTGACTGACAATGAGCAGTTCTTC
clone size: few; J gene: TRBJ1-2; D gene: NA; V gene: TRBV6-5; CDR3 protein: CASSYSYRDGYTF; CDR3 DNA: TGTGCCAGCAGTTACTCGTACAGGGATGGCTACACCTTC
clone size: few; J gene: TRBJ2-3; D gene: NA; V gene: TRBV18; CDR3 protein: CASSPITGRADTQYF; CDR3 DNA: TGTGCCAGCTCACCGATAACGGGGCGCGCAGATACGCAGTATTTT
clone size: few; J gene: TRBJ1-2; D gene: NA; V gene: TRBV4-2; CDR3 protein: CASSQSSTGLPSRGYTF; CDR3 DNA: TGTGCCAGCAGCCAGAGCTCTACAGGGCTCCCTAGTCGGGGCTACACCTTC
clone size: few; J gene: TRBJ2-2; D gene: NA; V gene: TRBV6-2/TRBV6-3; CDR3 protein: CASVGGVNTGELFF; CDR3 DNA: TGTGCCAGCGTGGGGGGCGTGAACACCGGGGAGCTGTTTTTT
clone size: NA; J gene: TRBJ2-2; D gene: TRBD2; V gene: TRBV5-6; CDR3 protein: CASSLVVASGGQTGELFF; CDR3 DNA: TGTGCCAGCAGCTTGGTAGTGGCTAGCGGGGGCCAAACCGGGGAGCTGTTTTTT
clone size: NA; J gene: TRBJ2-6; D gene: TRBD2; V gene: TRBV7-9; CDR3 protein: CASSRTRIGANVLTF; CDR3 DNA: TGTGCCAGCAGCCGGACTAGAATTGGGGCCAACGTCCTGACTTTC
clone size: NA; J gene: TRBJ1-3; D gene: TRBD1; V gene: TRBV20-1; CDR3 protein: CSARDPRQGGNTIYF; CDR3 DNA: TGCAGTGCTAGAGACCCCCGACAGGGAGGAAACACCATATATTTT
clone size: NA; J gene: TRBJ2-3; D gene: TRBD1; V gene: TRBV29-1; CDR3 protein: CSVAQGVSTDTQYF; CDR3 DNA: TGCAGCGTTGCCCAGGGGGTCAGCACAGATACGCAGTATTTT
clone size: NA; J gene: TRBJ2-3; D gene: NA; V gene: TRBV7-9; CDR3 protein: CASSLVTFASTDTQYF; CDR3 DNA: TGTGCCAGCAGCTTAGTGACTTTTGCTAGCACAGATACGCAGTATTTT
clone size: NA; J gene: TRBJ1-1; D gene: NA; V gene: TRBV4-1; CDR3 protein: CASSQVEGSTEAFF; CDR3 DNA: TGCGCCAGCAGCCAAGTGGAGGGGAGCACTGAAGCTTTCTTT
clone size: NA; J gene: TRBJ2-1; D gene: NA; V gene: TRBV6-4; CDR3 protein: CASSDPPRLRQFF; CDR3 DNA: TGTGCCAGCAGTGACCCCCCACGCCTTCGGCAGTTCTTC
clone size: NA; J gene: TRBJ2-2; D gene: NA; V gene: TRBV6-4; CDR3 protein: CASSTTGRLGELFF; CDR3 DNA: TGTGCCAGCAGTACAACTGGGCGTCTCGGGGAGCTGTTTTTT
clone size: few; J gene: TRBJ2-5; D gene: TRBD1; V gene: TRBV7-2; CDR3 protein: CASSRTGAFQETQYF; CDR3 DNA: TGTGCCAGCAGCCGGACAGGGGCCTTCCAAGAGACCCAGTACTTC
clone size: few; J gene: TRBJ2-3; D gene: TRBD2; V gene: TRBV14; CDR3 protein: CASSHKTSLTDTQYF; CDR3 DNA: TGTGCCAGCAGCCATAAGACTAGCCTCACAGATACGCAGTATTTT
clone size: NA; J gene: TRBJ2-5; D gene: NA; V gene: TRBV29-1; CDR3 protein: CSIRTEKETQYF; CDR3 DNA: TGCAGCATCCGGACGGAAAAAGAGACCCAGTACTTC
clone size: NA; J gene: TRBJ1-6; D gene: NA; V gene: TRBV27; CDR3 protein: CASSLGQRNSPLHF; CDR3 DNA: TGTGCCAGCAGTTTAGGGCAGCGGAATTCACCCCTCCACTTT
clone size: NA; J gene: TRBJ1-1; D gene: NA; V gene: TRBV9; CDR3 protein: CASNRQPLNMNTEAFF; CDR3 DNA: TGTGCCAGCAACAGACAGCCGCTCAATATGAACACTGAAGCTTTCTTT
clone size: NA; J gene: TRBJ2-5; D gene: TRBD2; V gene: TRBV4-1; CDR3 protein: CASSQTGLGETQYF; CDR3 DNA: TGCGCCAGCAGCCAAACGGGACTAGGCGAGACCCAGTACTTC
clone size: NA; J gene: TRBJ2-1; D gene: NA; V gene: TRBV20-1; CDR3 protein: CSARDVRSPYNEQFF; CDR3 DNA: TGCAGTGCTAGAGATGTTAGATCCCCCTACAATGAGCAGTTCTTC
clone size: few; J gene: TRBJ2-7; D gene: TRBD1; V gene: TRBV3-1; CDR3 protein: CASRGLGTGMSEQYF; CDR3 DNA: TGTGCCAGCAGGGGCCTCGGGACAGGGATGAGCGAGCAGTACTTC
clone size: NA; J gene: TRBJ2-3; D gene: NA; V gene: TRBV29-1; CDR3 protein: CSVGQSGTDTQYF; CDR3 DNA: TGCAGCGTTGGCCAATCTGGGACAGATACGCAGTATTTT
clone size: many; J gene: TRBJ2-1; D gene: NA; V gene: TRBV5-1; CDR3 protein: CASSQGQLRDEQFF; CDR3 DNA: TGCGCCAGCAGCCAAGGACAGTTGAGGGATGAGCAGTTCTTC
clone size: NA; J gene: TRBJ1-3; D gene: NA; V gene: TRBV5-1; CDR3 protein: CASSLGYTGNTIYF; CDR3 DNA: TGCGCCAGCAGCTTGGGGTATACTGGAAACACCATATATTTT
clone size: NA; J gene: TRBJ1-1; D gene: NA; V gene: TRBV19; CDR3 protein: CASNPHGRLRPEAFF; CDR3 DNA: TGTGCCAGTAACCCCCATGGCAGGCTTAGACCTGAAGCTTTCTTT
clone size: many; J gene: TRBJ2-2; D gene: NA; V gene: TRBV5-6; CDR3 protein: CASSLERDGELFF; CDR3 DNA: TGTGCCAGCAGCTTGGAAAGGGACGGGGAGCTGTTTTTT
clone size: NA; J gene: TRBJ2-2; D gene: TRBD1; V gene: TRBV6-2/TRBV6-3; CDR3 protein: CASRRSGGFNTGELFF; CDR3 DNA: TGTGCCAGCAGACGCTCAGGGGGCTTTAACACCGGGGAGCTGTTTTTT
clone size: NA; J gene: TRBJ1-1; D gene: NA; V gene: TRBV7-2; CDR3 protein: CASSSAEGVDSFF; CDR3 DNA: TGTGCCAGCAGCTCAGCCGAGGGTGTGGACTCTTTCTTT
clone size: few; J gene: TRBJ1-5; D gene: NA; V gene: TRBV18; CDR3 protein: CASSAGSFNQPQHF; CDR3 DNA: TGTGCCAGCTCAGCCGGGTCCTTCAATCAGCCCCAGCATTTT